This entry concerns a single TCR beta chain. Antigen unknown. Baseline, cycle 4 day 1, and cycle 7 day 1 were the blood sampling points. The data stem from a study of OX40 agonist ivuxolimab in advanced cancers. Study-level background: Hepatocellular carcinoma, melanoma, renal cell or head and neck cancer was diagnosed in the dose-escalation patients. Study outcomes and limitations: Blood T cells, both CD4+ and CD8+, expanded clonally by week 6 at 0.1 to 3.0 mg/kg.

Libraries were prepared by immunoSEQ multiplex PCR; TCRdb keeps only in-frame clonotypes and omits some of them. The sample has around 140,000 clones, about 93% seen once. Germline V gives CDR1 MNHEY, CDR2 SMNVEV (reference sequence). The ends were cut back, 3 bases at V and 4 bases at J, with 17 bases in the middle. The CDR3 is made up of 16 amino acids. The source was CD4+ or CD8+ T cells sorted from blood, collected in a trial of the OX40 agonist ivuxolimab. This clonotype was sampled from an adult with an advanced solid tumor such as melanoma, head and neck, liver or kidney cancer. This sequence joins TRBV27 and TRBJ2-3, with D possibly being TRBD2 (5 bases). The CDR3 DNA reads TGTGCCAGCAGTTTGGGGTTGGCCCGGGGTCCAGATACGCAGTATTTT. Its translation: CASSLGLARGPDTQYF.